This passage covers 4 T cell receptor beta chains from one sample sequenced in a study of blood T cells in healthy people across ages. The authors ran a second PCR of 7 to 11 cycles using a sample-barcoded 5' primer and a J-beta primer mix. TCRdb reprocessed the 5' RACE reads with MiXCR, giving one entry per CDR3 protein. The sample has hundreds of thousands of distinct CDR3 sequences; 45% to 70% are singletons. Material: blood. The receptors were sampled from a man aged 40-49 years in good health.

The sample holds a few counts of this clonotype. This chain joins TRBV29-1 and TRBJ2-4, with D possibly being TRBD1 (6 bases). The assigned J gene may be wrong: the sequence end matches TRBJ2-7 better. This CDR3 spans 13 amino acids. Germline-derived CDR1 and CDR2 are SQVTM and ANQGSEA. Here the CDR3 reads CSVKLTGSGEQYF. In nucleotides, the CDR3 is TGCAGCGTCAAACTGACAGGTTCGGGCGAGCAGTACTTC.

The V gene is TRBV5-1, the J gene TRBJ2-2; D gene uncertain. The CDR3 spans 15 residues. Looked up from germline, CDR1 is SGHRS and CDR2 is YFSETQ. Trimming stripped 6 bases from V and 2 bases from J, with 14 bases between. DNA for the CDR3: TGCGCCAGCAAGTACGGCGGCCAAAACACCGGGGAGCTGTTTTTT. It yields the protein CASKYGGQNTGELFF.

This clonotype showed up many times. This sequence may be a read error, since a much larger clone differs from it by one base. The rearrangement uses TRBV10-3 and TRBJ2-7, with no clear D. CDR1 ENHRY and CDR2 SYGVKD come from the germline V gene. The CDR3 is made up of 12 amino acids. Trimming cost V 8 bases and J 3 bases, with 11 bases left between them. DNA for the CDR3: TGTGCCATCGCCACCTCGAACTACGAGCAGTACTTC. Its translation: CAIATSNYEQYF.

The rearrangement uses TRBV7-2 and TRBJ2-3, with D tentatively TRBD1 (5 bases). The V gene lost 5 bases and the J gene lost 2 bases, with 11 bases spanning the gap. The CDR3 has 14 amino acids. Germline-derived CDR1 and CDR2 are SGHTA and FQGNSA. The CDR3 sequence is CASSRTKATDTQYF. Written as DNA, the CDR3 is TGTGCCAGCAGCCGGACAAAGGCCACAGATACGCAGTATTTT.